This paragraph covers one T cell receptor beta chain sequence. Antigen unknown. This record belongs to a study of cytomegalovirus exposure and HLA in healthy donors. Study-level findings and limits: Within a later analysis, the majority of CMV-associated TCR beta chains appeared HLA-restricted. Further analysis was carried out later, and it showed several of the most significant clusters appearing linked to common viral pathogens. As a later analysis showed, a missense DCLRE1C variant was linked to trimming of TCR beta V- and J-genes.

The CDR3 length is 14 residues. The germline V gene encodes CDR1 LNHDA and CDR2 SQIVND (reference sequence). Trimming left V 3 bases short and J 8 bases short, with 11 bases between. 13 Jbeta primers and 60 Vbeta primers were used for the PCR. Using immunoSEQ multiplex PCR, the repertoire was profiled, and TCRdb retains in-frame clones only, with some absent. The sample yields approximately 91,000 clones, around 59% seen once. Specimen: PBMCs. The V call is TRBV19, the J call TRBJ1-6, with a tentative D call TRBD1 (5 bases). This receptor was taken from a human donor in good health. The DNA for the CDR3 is TGTGCCAGTAGTATCCAGGGTAACGATTCACCCCTCCACTTT. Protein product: CASSIQGNDSPLHF.